The rows below give T cell receptor beta chains drawn from one sample of a study of T cell repertoires in cytomegalovirus infection. Each CDR3 protein gets one entry after TCRdb re-called the reads with MiXCR. The sample lists fewer than 1,000,000 distinct CDR3 sequences, roughly a third seen once, with around 15% in the top ten. No antigens are known for them. The sequences come from cultured CD8+ T cells from PBMCs, collected from culture after CMV antigen stimulation. These receptors were taken from a human donor in good health (CMV status not recorded). Some clones in this sample may be carry-over from other donors' samples. Both conserved end residues are part of each CDR3. Each record gives: J gene, clone size, V gene, D gene, CDR3 DNA, CDR3 protein. D genes are given only for firm matches. Rows give clone size only sometimes, using once, few, many, or a class for an expanded clone.

TRBJ2-6 many TRBV7-8 . TGTGCCAGCAGCTTAACCTCTGGGGCCAACGTCCTGACTTTC CASSLTSGANVLTF
TRBJ1-6 few TRBV7-9 . TGTGCCAGCAGGGACGCTACGGCACCCCTCCACTTT CASRDATAPLHF
TRBJ1-1 . TRBV19 TRBD1 TGTGCCAGTTACCGTACCCGGGACAGGGGGCGCCGGACTGAAGCTTTCTTT CASYRTRDRGRRTEAFF
TRBJ1-2 many TRBV7-9 TRBD1 TGTGCCAGCAGCGGAGGGACAGGCTATGGCTACACCTTC CASSGGTGYGYTF
TRBJ1-4 . TRBV19 . TGTGCCAGTAGTATCGTTGCGAGGGAAAAACTGTTTTTT CASSIVAREKLFF
TRBJ1-1 many TRBV6-6 . TGTGCCAGCAGTTATAGTAGCACTGAAGCTTTCTTT CASSYSSTEAFF
TRBJ2-7 . TRBV29-1 . TGCAGCGCGTTGATCACAGGGCTCTACGAGCAGTACTTC CSALITGLYEQYF
TRBJ1-1 . TRBV5-4 . TGTGCCAGCACCGACTGGGGGACATCACCGTTTCCTGAAGCTTTCTTT CASTDWGTSPFPEAFF
TRBJ1-1 . TRBV6-6 . TGTGCCAGCAGTACCCTGGGGACTGAAGCTTTCTTT CASSTLGTEAFF
TRBJ2-1 few TRBV4-1 . TGCGCCAGCAGCCTGGAGACTGCGGACTCCTACAATGAGCAGTTCTTC CASSLETADSYNEQFF
TRBJ2-7 . TRBV4-2 TRBD1 TGTGCCAGCAGCCAGGCACAGGGGAGATTAGACGAGCAGTACTTC CASSQAQGRLDEQYF